These 28 T cell receptor beta chains originate from one sample sequenced in a study of CD4 T cells in relation to SARS-CoV-2 and coronaviruses. Before the COVID-19 pandemic, during about 2011-2019, CD4+ T cells were taken from unexposed donors. Produced via immunoSEQ multiplex PCR; TCRdb's table is partial and in-frame only. The sample holds tens of thousands of clones, around 93% seen once. The sequencing input was naive CD4+ T cells from PBMCs. Subset given: naive CD4+ T cells isolated by negative enrichment. The receptors were gathered from a human donor in good health.

The chain recombines TRBV5-1 with TRBJ2-2; D is unresolved. CDR1 and CDR2 from the germline V gene are SGHRS and YFSETQ. The length of the CDR3 is 14 residues. Trimming removed 1 base from V and 6 bases from J, with 10 bases in between. CDR3 residues: CASSLPQAPGELFF. For the CDR3, the DNA is TGCGCCAGCAGCTTGCCTCAAGCTCCCGGGGAGCTGTTTTTT.

The gene calls are TRBV29-1 and TRBJ2-1; the D is unclear. V dropped 4 bases and J dropped 4 bases, with 2 bases sitting between them. The CDR3 spans 10 residues. Germline V gives CDR1 SQVTM, CDR2 ANQGSEA. CDR3 protein: CSVAYNEQFF. CDR3 DNA: TGCAGCGTTGCTTACAATGAGCAGTTCTTC.

The chain carries TRBV4-2 and TRBJ2-3; D is tentatively TRBD1 or TRBD2 (7 bases each). This CDR3 comprises 16 residues. In germline, CDR1 is LGHNA, CDR2 YNFKEQ. V gave up 0 bases and J gave up 6 bases, with 16 bases separating them. CDR3 nucleotide sequence: TGTGCCAGCAGCCAAGACTTGGCAGGGGGGGCCGATACGCAGTATTTT. Translating gives CASSQDLAGGADTQYF.

The chain combines TRBV24-1 with TRBJ2-1; 13 bases are a match to TRBD2. Germline V gene lookup returns CDR1 KGHDR and CDR2 SFDVKD. This CDR3 has 20 amino acids. The V gene end was trimmed by 5 bases and the J gene end by 4 bases; junction bases not matched to a gene: 16. The CDR3 region is CATSGHSGLAGTWSYNEQFF. CDR3 bases: TGTGCCACCAGTGGTCATTCGGGACTAGCGGGAACCTGGTCTTACAATGAGCAGTTCTTC.

This sequence joins TRBV19 and TRBJ2-7, with D uncertain. CDR3 length equals 12 residues. CDR1 is LNHDA and CDR2 is SQIVND in the germline V gene (reference sequence). V was clipped by 2 bases and J by 0 bases, with 2 bases between them. The CDR3 is CASSINSYEQYF. Written as DNA, the CDR3 is TGTGCCAGTAGTATAAACTCCTACGAGCAGTACTTC.

The genes are TRBV19 and TRBJ2-7, with TRBD1 as a possible D gene (6 bases). V lost 5 bases, J lost 2 bases, and 19 bases lay in between. Germline V gene data show CDR1 as LNHDA and CDR2 as SQIVND (reference sequence). The CDR3 covers 16 residues. CDR3 coding DNA: TGTGCCAGTAGTGAACTCAGGACAGTTTTGACCTACGAGCAGTACTTC. It is translated as CASSELRTVLTYEQYF.

This clone has a single count. The rearrangement joins TRBV7-9 to TRBJ1-1; no clear D. The CDR3 is made up of 11 amino acids. CDR1 and CDR2 from the germline V gene are SEHNR and FQNEAQ (reference sequence). Between the trimmed V and J ends, which lost 5 bases and 5 bases, there was a span of 6 bases. In nucleotides, the CDR3 is TGTGCCAGCAGCCCCGAAACTGAAGCTTTCTTT. This codes for CASSPETEAFF.

The V call is TRBV5-5, the J call TRBJ1-1; D is ambiguous. V shed 3 bases and J shed 6 bases, with 18 bases lying between them. CDR3 length: 15 residues. Germline V CDR1 and CDR2: SGHKS, YYEKEE (reference sequence). The CDR3: CASSSAGPLGAEAFF. Here the CDR3 DNA reads TGTGCCAGCAGCTCCGCTGGGCCACTAGGAGCTGAAGCTTTCTTT. Supplemented by reference TRBV5-5 and TRBJ1-1, the full variable domain reads DAGVTQSPTHLIKTRGQQVTLRCSPISGHKSVSWYQQVLGQGPQFIFQYYEKEERGRGNFPDRFSARQFPNYSSELNVNALLLGDSALYLCASSSAGPLGAEAFFGQGTRLTVV.

This chain uses TRBV5-1 with TRBJ2-1; D remains unclear. The CDR3 loop spans 14 amino acids. In germline, CDR1 is SGHRS, CDR2 YFSETQ. V lost 4 bases to trimming and J lost 4 bases, with 12 bases between them. The CDR3 sequence is CASSPFTLYNEQFF. The CDR3 region has the DNA TGCGCCAGCAGCCCATTTACATTGTACAATGAGCAGTTCTTC. The full variable domain, rest sourced from reference TRBV5-1 and TRBJ2-1, is KAGVTQTPRYLIKTRGQQVTLSCSPISGHRSVSWYQQTPGQGLQFLFEYFSETQRNKGNFPGRFSGRQFSNSRSEMNVSTLELGDSALYLCASSPFTLYNEQFFGPGTRLTVL.

The V call is TRBV7-2, the J call TRBJ2-5; 8 nucleotides agree with TRBD2. Trimming cost V 0 bases and J 4 bases; bases outside gene matches: 7. This CDR3 is 16 amino acids long. Germline-derived CDR1 and CDR2 are SGHTA and FQGNSA. In DNA form, the CDR3 reads TGTGCCAGCAGCTTAGCGAGACTAGCGCAACGAGAGACCCAGTACTTC. Translation gives CASSLARLAQRETQYF.

V usage is TRBV28 and J usage is TRBJ1-3; D gene ambiguous. Trimming stripped 8 bases from V and 0 bases from J, with 11 bases between. The CDR3 covers 14 residues. Germline V gives CDR1 MDHEN, CDR2 SYDVKM. The CDR3 loop reads CASVSEASGNTIYF. The CDR3 region has the DNA TGTGCCAGCGTATCCGAAGCCTCTGGAAACACCATATATTTT.

V and J are TRBV28 and TRBJ2-2, with 7 nucleotides matching TRBD1. Trimming took 3 bases from V and 5 from J; bases not matched to a gene: 6. Germline V gives CDR1 MDHEN, CDR2 SYDVKM. The CDR3 consists of 15 residues. In DNA form, the CDR3 reads TGTGCCAGCAGTTTTAGGGGGCGGAGGACCGGGGAGCTGTTTTTT. Translation gives CASSFRGRRTGELFF.

The chain combines TRBV28 with TRBJ2-1; D unclear. Deletions cut 9 bases from V and 2 bases from J, with 14 bases between. Germline loops: CDR1 MDHEN, CDR2 SYDVKM. The CDR3 sequence is 14 residues long. The CDR3 sequence is CASLSGSTYNEQFF. Written as DNA, the CDR3 is TGTGCCAGTCTATCGGGTAGCACCTACAATGAGCAGTTCTTC.

The chain carries TRBV28 and TRBJ2-7; the D gene is possibly TRBD2 (5 bases). Trimming stripped 5 bases from V and 0 bases from J, with 23 bases between. The CDR3 consists of 18 residues. The germline V gene has CDR1 MDHEN and CDR2 SYDVKM. This CDR3 is CASSPPKPGLGSSYEQYF. Written as DNA, the CDR3 is TGTGCCAGCAGTCCGCCGAAGCCCGGACTTGGCAGCTCCTACGAGCAGTACTTC.

The rearrangement links TRBV4-2 to TRBJ2-1, with 11 bases lining up with TRBD2. Trimming at V came to 3 bases and at J to 5 bases, leaving 6 bases not matched to a gene. The germline V gene encodes CDR1 LGHNA and CDR2 YNFKEQ. CDR3 length: 16 amino acids. The CDR3 sequence: CASSHPTSGSHNEQFF. The CDR3 nucleotides read TGTGCCAGCAGCCACCCTACTAGCGGGAGTCACAATGAGCAGTTCTTC.

The chain combines TRBV7-9 with TRBJ2-7; a weak D match, TRBD1 (5 bases). The germline V gene has CDR1 SEHNR and CDR2 FQNEAQ (reference sequence). The CDR3 covers 16 residues. Trimming removed 6 bases at V and 6 bases at J, with 24 bases between. In DNA, the CDR3 is TGTGCCAGCAGACCACCTACGGAACAGGTGATTTGCGAGCAGTACTTC. Translating gives CASRPPTEQVICEQYF.

The J gene is TRBJ2-1, the V gene TRBV14; unclear D gene. Germline V lookup: CDR1 SGHDN, CDR2 FVKESK. The CDR3 is 18 amino acids. Between the trimmed V and J ends, which lost 0 bases and 0 bases, there was a span of 15 bases. The DNA for the CDR3 is TGTGCCAGCAGCCAAGATCGACGCATACGAAGCTCCTACAATGAGCAGTTCTTC. Amino acids: CASSQDRRIRSSYNEQFF.

The rearrangement uses TRBV28 and TRBJ1-5, with D tentatively TRBD1 (5 bases). The CDR3 totals 14 residues. V was trimmed by 7 bases and J by 4 bases, leaving 14 bases between them. CDR1 MDHEN and CDR2 SYDVKM come from the germline V gene. The CDR3 protein is CASKPSGGNQPQHF. Written as DNA, the CDR3 is TGTGCCAGCAAACCTAGTGGGGGGAATCAGCCCCAGCATTTT.

The gene calls are TRBV4-1 and TRBJ2-7; D gene ambiguous. Germline loops: CDR1 MGHRA, CDR2 YSYEKL. This CDR3 contains 15 residues. Trimming cost V 0 bases and J 9 bases, with 18 bases left between them. Here the CDR3 reads CASSQDHRPGVAQYF. Written as DNA, the CDR3 is TGCGCCAGCAGCCAAGATCACCGGCCCGGCGTCGCGCAGTACTTC.

The chain employs TRBV6-6 and TRBJ1-5; possible D gene TRBD1, 5 bases. The V end was cut by 3 bases, the J end by 7 bases, with 10 bases between. Germline CDR1 is MNHNY and CDR2 is SVGAGI (reference sequence). CDR3 length: 13 residues. CDR3 in amino acids: CASSYEGIQPQHF. As DNA, the CDR3 is TGTGCCAGCAGTTATGAGGGGATCCAGCCCCAGCATTTT.

This clone has just one count. The chain links TRBV10-3 to TRBJ1-2, with 8 bases matching TRBD1. V lost 7 bases, J lost 4 bases, and 8 bases stayed unmatched. CDR1 and CDR2 from the germline V gene are ENHRY and SYGVKD. This CDR3 comprises 14 residues. The CDR3 DNA is TGTGCCATCACCCGACAGGGGTTGGGCTATGGCTACACCTTC. Its translation is CAITRQGLGYGYTF.

The V call is TRBV28, the J call TRBJ1-6; 9 positions match TRBD1. CDR1 is MDHEN, CDR2 SYDVKM, per germline. CDR3 length: 16 amino acids. V dropped 6 bases and J dropped 7; count of bases not matched to a gene: 10. The CDR3 protein is CASRSDRGLFNSPLHF. Written as DNA, the CDR3 is TGTGCCAGCAGATCGGACAGGGGTCTTTTCAATTCACCCCTCCACTTT.

The V and J genes are TRBV5-1 and TRBJ2-3; D gene uncertain. Germline V gene sequence: CDR1 SGHRS, CDR2 YFSETQ. Trimming left V 3 bases short and J 3 bases short, with 5 bases between. The CDR3 runs to 12 residues. DNA of the CDR3: TGCGCCAGCAGCTCCGAGACAGATACGCAGTATTTT. This codes for CASSSETDTQYF.

V usage is TRBV30 and J usage is TRBJ1-5; no clear D. Deletions cut 0 bases from V and 1 base from J, with 10 bases between. The CDR3 loop spans 15 amino acids. Per germline, CDR1 GTSNPN and CDR2 SVGIG (reference sequence). The chain's CDR3 is CAWSVEGVSNQPQHF. In DNA, the CDR3 is TGTGCCTGGAGTGTAGAGGGAGTAAGCAATCAGCCCCAGCATTTT.

This sequence joins TRBV7-3 and TRBJ2-1; 11 positions agree with TRBD2. CDR1 SGHTA and CDR2 FQGTGA come from the germline V gene. This CDR3 contains 17 residues. Losses at the gene ends were 2 bases for V and 4 bases for J; bases not matched to a gene: 7. CDR3 nucleotides: TGTGCCAGCAGCTTAGTCGGGACTAGCGGTACATACAATGAGCAGTTCTTC. Protein product: CASSLVGTSGTYNEQFF.

The genes are TRBV27 and TRBJ2-3; D not certain. Germline values: CDR1 MNHEY, CDR2 SMNVEV (reference sequence). The CDR3 is 15 residues long. Trimming took off 2 bases at V and 1 base at J, with 10 bases between the two ends. CDR3 loop: CASSLRVLGTDTQYF. The CDR3 DNA reads as TGTGCCAGCAGTTTAAGAGTCCTGGGCACAGATACGCAGTATTTT.

CDR3 loop: CASSLVGTGAHEQYF. The CDR3, as DNA: TGTGCCAGCAGCCTTGTGGGGACAGGGGCCCACGAGCAGTACTTC. The rearrangement links TRBV3-1 (or the pseudogene TRBV3-2) to TRBJ2-7, with 10 positions matching TRBD1. The CDR3 loop spans 15 amino acids. CDR1 is LGHDT, CDR2 YNNKEL, per germline (reference sequence). V was pared by 4 bases and J by 5 bases, with 8 bases of the junction left unmatched.

This chain links TRBV9 with TRBJ1-2; TRBD1 matches at 8 bases. V gave up 3 bases and J gave up 2 bases; unmatched junction bases: 6. CDR1 is SGDLS and CDR2 is YYNGEE in the germline V gene. The CDR3 consists of 15 residues. The CDR3 is CASSADRARNYGYTF. In DNA, the CDR3 is TGTGCCAGCAGCGCGGACAGGGCCCGCAACTATGGCTACACCTTC. Using reference TRBV9 and TRBJ1-2 for the parts outside the CDR3, the full variable domain is DSGVTQTPKHLITATGQRVTLRCSPRSGDLSVYWYQQSLDQGLQFLIQYYNGEERAKGNILERFSAQQFPDLHSELNLSSLELGDSALYFCASSADRARNYGYTFGSGTRLTVV.